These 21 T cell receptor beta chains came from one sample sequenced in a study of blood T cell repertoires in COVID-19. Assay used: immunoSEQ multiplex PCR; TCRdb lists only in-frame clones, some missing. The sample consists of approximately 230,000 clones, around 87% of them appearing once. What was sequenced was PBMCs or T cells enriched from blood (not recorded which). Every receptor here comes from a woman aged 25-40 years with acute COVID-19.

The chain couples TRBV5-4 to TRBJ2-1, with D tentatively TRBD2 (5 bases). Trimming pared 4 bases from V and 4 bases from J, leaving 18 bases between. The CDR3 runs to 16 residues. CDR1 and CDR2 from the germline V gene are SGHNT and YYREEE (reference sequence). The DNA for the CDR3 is TGTGCCAGCAGCCCAGTGGGCGGGCCACTGTACAATGAGCAGTTCTTC. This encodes CASSPVGGPLYNEQFF.

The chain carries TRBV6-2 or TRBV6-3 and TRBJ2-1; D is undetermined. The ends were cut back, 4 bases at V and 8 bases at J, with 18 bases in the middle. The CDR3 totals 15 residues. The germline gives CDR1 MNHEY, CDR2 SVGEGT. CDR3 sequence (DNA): TGTGCCAGCAGTTCGGAGAGGTATTTAATATATGAGCAGTTCTTC. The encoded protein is CASSSERYLIYEQFF.

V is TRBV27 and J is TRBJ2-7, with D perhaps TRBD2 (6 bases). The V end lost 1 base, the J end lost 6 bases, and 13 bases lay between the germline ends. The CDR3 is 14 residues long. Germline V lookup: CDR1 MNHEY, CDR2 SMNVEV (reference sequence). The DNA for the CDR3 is TGTGCCAGCAGTTTATGGGAGGCGGGCACCGAGCAGTACTTC. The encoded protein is CASSLWEAGTEQYF.

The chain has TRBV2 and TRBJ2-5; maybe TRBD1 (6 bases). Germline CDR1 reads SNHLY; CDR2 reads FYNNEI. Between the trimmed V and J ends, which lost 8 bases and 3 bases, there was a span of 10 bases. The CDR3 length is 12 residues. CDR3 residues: CASADSEETQYF. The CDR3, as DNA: TGTGCCAGCGCGGACAGCGAAGAGACCCAGTACTTC.

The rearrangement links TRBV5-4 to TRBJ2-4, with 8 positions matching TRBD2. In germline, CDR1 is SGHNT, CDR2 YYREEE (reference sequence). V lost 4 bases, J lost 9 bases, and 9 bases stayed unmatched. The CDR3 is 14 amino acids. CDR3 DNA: TGTGCCAGCAGCCTCCTCGGGGGGGTCGGCATTCAGTACTTC. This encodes CASSLLGGVGIQYF.

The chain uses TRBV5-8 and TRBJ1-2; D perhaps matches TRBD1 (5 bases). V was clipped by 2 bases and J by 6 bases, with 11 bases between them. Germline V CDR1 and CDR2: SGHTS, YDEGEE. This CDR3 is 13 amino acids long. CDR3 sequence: CASSFPRGNGYTF. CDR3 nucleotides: TGTGCCAGCAGCTTTCCTAGGGGAAATGGCTACACCTTC. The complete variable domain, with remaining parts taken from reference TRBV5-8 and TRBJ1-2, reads EAGVTQSPTHLIKTRGQQATLRCSPISGHTSVYWYQQALGLGLQFLLWYDEGEERNRGNFPPRFSGRQFPNYSSELNVNALELEDSALYLCASSFPRGNGYTFGSGTRLTVV.

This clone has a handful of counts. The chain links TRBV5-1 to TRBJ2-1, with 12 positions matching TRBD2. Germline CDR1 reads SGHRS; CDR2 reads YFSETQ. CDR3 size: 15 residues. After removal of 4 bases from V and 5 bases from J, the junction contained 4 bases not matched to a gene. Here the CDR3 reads CASSVGLAGDNEQFF. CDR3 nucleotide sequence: TGCGCCAGCAGCGTGGGACTAGCGGGCGACAATGAGCAGTTCTTC.

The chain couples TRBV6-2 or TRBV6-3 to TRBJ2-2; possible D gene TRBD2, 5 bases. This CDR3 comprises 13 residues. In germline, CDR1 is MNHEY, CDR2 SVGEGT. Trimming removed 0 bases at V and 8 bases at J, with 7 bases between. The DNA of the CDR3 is TGTGCCAGCAGTTACTCGACGGGGGGGGAGCTGTTTTTT. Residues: CASSYSTGGELFF.

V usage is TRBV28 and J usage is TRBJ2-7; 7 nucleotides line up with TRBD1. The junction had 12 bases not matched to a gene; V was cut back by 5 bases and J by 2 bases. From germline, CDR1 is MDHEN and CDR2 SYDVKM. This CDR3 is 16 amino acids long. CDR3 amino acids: CASSPFRDSITYEQYF. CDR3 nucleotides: TGTGCCAGCAGTCCTTTTAGGGACAGTATAACCTACGAGCAGTACTTC.

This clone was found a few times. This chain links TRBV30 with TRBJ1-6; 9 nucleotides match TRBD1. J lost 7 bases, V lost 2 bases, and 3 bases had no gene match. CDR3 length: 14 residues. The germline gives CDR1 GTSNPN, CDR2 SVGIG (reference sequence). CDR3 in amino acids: CAWSRTGVNSPLHF. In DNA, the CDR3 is TGTGCCTGGAGTAGGACAGGGGTGAATTCACCCCTCCACTTT.

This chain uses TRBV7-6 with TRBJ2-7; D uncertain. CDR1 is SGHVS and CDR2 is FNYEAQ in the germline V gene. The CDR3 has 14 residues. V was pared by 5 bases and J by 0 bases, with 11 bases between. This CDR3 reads CASSDEWSSYEQYF. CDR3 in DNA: TGTGCCAGCAGCGACGAGTGGAGCTCCTACGAGCAGTACTTC. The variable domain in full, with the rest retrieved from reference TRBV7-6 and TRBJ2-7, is GAGVSQSPRYKVTKRGQDVALRCDPISGHVSLYWYRQALGQGPEFLTYFNYEAQQDKSGLPNDRFSAERPEGSISTLTIQRTEQRDSAMYRCASSDEWSSYEQYFGPGTRLTVT.

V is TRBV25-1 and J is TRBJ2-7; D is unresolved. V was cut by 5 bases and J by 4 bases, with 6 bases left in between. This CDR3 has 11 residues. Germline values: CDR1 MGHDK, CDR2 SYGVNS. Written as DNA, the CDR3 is TGTGCCAGCAGTTCACAATACGAGCAGTACTTC. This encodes CASSSQYEQYF.

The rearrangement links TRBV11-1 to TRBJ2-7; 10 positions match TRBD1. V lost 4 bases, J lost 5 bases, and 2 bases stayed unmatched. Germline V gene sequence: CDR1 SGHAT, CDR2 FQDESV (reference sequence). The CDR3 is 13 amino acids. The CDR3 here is CASSWDRGHEQYF. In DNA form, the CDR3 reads TGTGCCAGCAGCTGGGACAGGGGCCACGAGCAGTACTTC.

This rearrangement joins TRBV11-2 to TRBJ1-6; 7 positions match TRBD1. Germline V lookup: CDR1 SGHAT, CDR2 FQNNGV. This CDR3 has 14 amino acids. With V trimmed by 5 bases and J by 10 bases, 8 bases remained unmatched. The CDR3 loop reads CASSPLQGYSPLHF. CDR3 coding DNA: TGTGCCAGCAGCCCGCTACAGGGGTACTCACCCCTCCACTTT.

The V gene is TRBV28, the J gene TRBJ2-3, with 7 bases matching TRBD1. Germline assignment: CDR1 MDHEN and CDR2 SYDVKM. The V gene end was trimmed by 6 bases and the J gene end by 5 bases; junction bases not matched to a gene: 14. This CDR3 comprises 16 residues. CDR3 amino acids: CASSFLGQSLGDTQYF. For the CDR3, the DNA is TGTGCCAGCAGCTTCCTGGGACAGTCCCTTGGAGATACGCAGTATTTT.

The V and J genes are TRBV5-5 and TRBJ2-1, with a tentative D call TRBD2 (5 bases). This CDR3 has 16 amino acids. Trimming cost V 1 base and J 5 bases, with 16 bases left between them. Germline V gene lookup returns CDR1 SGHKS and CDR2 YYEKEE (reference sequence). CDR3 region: CASSLSVGPGNNEQFF. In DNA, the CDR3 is TGTGCCAGCAGCTTGTCTGTTGGACCGGGAAACAATGAGCAGTTCTTC.

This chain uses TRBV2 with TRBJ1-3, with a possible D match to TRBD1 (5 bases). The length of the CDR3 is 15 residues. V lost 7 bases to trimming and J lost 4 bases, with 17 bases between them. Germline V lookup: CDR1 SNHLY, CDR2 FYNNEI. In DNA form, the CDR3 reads TGTGCCAGCAACATCGACAGAGTTCTAGGAAACACCATATATTTT. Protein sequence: CASNIDRVLGNTIYF.

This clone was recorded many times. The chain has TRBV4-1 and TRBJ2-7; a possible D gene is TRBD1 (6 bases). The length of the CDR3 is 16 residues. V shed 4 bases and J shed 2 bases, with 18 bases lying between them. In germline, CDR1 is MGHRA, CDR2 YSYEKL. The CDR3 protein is CASSPANTGLTYEQYF. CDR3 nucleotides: TGCGCCAGCAGCCCCGCTAATACAGGGCTAACCTACGAGCAGTACTTC.

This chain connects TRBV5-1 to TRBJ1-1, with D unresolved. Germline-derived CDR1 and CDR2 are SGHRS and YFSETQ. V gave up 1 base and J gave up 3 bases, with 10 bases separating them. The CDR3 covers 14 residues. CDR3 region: CASSLNEAHTEAFF. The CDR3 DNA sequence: TGCGCCAGCAGCTTGAATGAGGCTCACACTGAAGCTTTCTTT.

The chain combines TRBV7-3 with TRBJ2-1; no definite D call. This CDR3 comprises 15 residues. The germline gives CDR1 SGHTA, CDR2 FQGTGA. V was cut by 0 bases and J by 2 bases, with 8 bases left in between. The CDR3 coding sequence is TGTGCCAGCAGCTTAACAGGCGGAACCTACAATGAGCAGTTCTTC. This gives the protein CASSLTGGTYNEQFF. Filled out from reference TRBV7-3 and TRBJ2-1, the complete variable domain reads GAGVSQTPSNKVTEKGKYVELRCDPISGHTALYWYRQSLGQGPEFLIYFQGTGAADDSGLPNDRFFAVRPEGSVSTLKIQRTERGDSAVYLCASSLTGGTYNEQFFGPGTRLTVL.

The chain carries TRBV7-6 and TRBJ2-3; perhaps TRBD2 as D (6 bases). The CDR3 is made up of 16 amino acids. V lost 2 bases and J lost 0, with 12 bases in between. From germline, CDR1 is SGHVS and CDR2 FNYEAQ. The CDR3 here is CASSLSLGGSTDTQYF. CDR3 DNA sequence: TGTGCCAGCAGCTTATCTCTCGGGGGAAGCACAGATACGCAGTATTTT.